What follows are 11 T cell receptor beta chains derived from one specimen sequenced in a study of shared clonotypes between healthy human individuals. Some clones are missing from TCRdb's copy, which holds only in-frame ones; the method was immunoSEQ multiplex PCR. The repertoire holds about 600,000 clones, with roughly 79% as singletons. The sequencing input was PBMCs. These receptors all stem from a woman between 35 and 50 years old in good health. Some clones in this sample may be carry-over from other donors' samples.

J is TRBJ1-5 and V is TRBV28; D remains unclear. This CDR3 has 11 amino acids. The V end was cut by 4 bases, the J end by 5 bases, with 3 bases between. Germline V gene data show CDR1 as MDHEN and CDR2 as SYDVKM. The CDR3 nucleotides read TGTGCCAGCAGTTCGTATCAGCCCCAGCATTTT. It specifies CASSSYQPQHF.

This clone came up once. For the CDR3, the DNA is TGCGCCAGCAGCCTGGGACTAGCGGGAGTTAGGACCGGGGAGCTGTTTTTT. Residues: CASSLGLAGVRTGELFF. V gene TRBV5-1 combines with J gene TRBJ2-2; 14 nucleotides align to TRBD2. This CDR3 region has 17 residues. Trimming removed 4 bases from V and 5 bases from J; junction bases left unmatched: 7. Germline V CDR1 and CDR2: SGHRS, YFSETQ.

The chain uses TRBV6-5 and TRBJ2-2, with TRBD1 matching 9 bases. Germline V gene sequence: CDR1 MNHEY, CDR2 SVGAGI. This CDR3 contains 14 residues. The ends lost 6 bases at V and 5 bases at J; junction bases unmatched: 4. The CDR3 sequence: CASSPGTGTGELFF. As DNA, the CDR3 is TGTGCCAGCAGCCCGGGGACAGGGACCGGGGAGCTGTTTTTT.

V usage is TRBV29-1 and J usage is TRBJ2-4, with 8 bases matching TRBD1. V lost 4 bases to trimming and J lost 6 bases; unmatched junction nucleotides: 2. The CDR3 runs 12 residues. Germline values: CDR1 SQVTM, CDR2 ANQGSEA. CDR3 DNA: TGCAGCGTTGCCACAGGGGGAAACATTCAGTACTTC. Protein sequence: CSVATGGNIQYF.

This rearrangement joins TRBV5-4 to TRBJ2-7, with 8 positions matching TRBD2. CDR1 is SGHNT, CDR2 YYREEE, per germline (reference sequence). The CDR3 runs to 16 residues. J lost 0 bases, V lost 0 bases, and 5 bases had no gene match. The CDR3 DNA is TGTGCCAGCAGCTTGGTAATAGCGGGACCCTCCTACGAGCAGTACTTC. This translates into CASSLVIAGPSYEQYF.

The chain links TRBV7-2 to TRBJ2-7; the D is unclear. The CDR3 is 11 amino acids. The germline V gene encodes CDR1 SGHTA and CDR2 FQGNSA. V was pared by 1 base and J by 5 bases, with 3 bases between. CDR3 in amino acids: CASSLVDEQYF. The CDR3, as DNA: TGTGCCAGCAGCTTAGTGGACGAGCAGTACTTC.

This clone has only one observation. This rearrangement joins TRBV6-1 to TRBJ1-5, with 7 nucleotides matching TRBD1. The CDR3 runs 14 residues. The V gene's germline CDR1 is MNHNS and CDR2 SASEGT. V lost 6 bases, J lost 5 bases, and 7 bases stayed unmatched. The CDR3: CASREGQYHQPQHF. DNA for the CDR3: TGTGCCAGCAGGGAGGGACAGTATCATCAGCCCCAGCATTTT.

Points on this clone: This likely traces to a read error, being one base from a far larger clone. The chain has TRBV6-1 and TRBJ2-7, with D maybe TRBD2 (5 bases). The CDR3 totals 14 residues. Trimming pared 10 bases from V and 5 bases from J, leaving 21 bases between. Germline V gene data show CDR1 as MNHNS and CDR2 as SASEGT. The CDR3 spells CATREWGAQDEQYF. In DNA form, the CDR3 reads TGTGCCACCCGGGAATGGGGTGCCCAGGACGAGCAGTACTTC.

This clone was counted between two and nine times. The chain couples TRBV10-2 to TRBJ2-7, with D possibly being TRBD1 or TRBD2 (6 bases each). The CDR3 spans 12 residues. With 8 bases removed from V and 4 bases from J, the gap between germline ends came to 12 bases. Germline loops: CDR1 WSHSY, CDR2 SAAADI. The CDR3 sequence: CASGGTRYEQYF. CDR3 nucleotides: TGCGCCAGCGGCGGGACACGATACGAGCAGTACTTC.

The CDR3 DNA follows: TGTGCCAGCAGCTTGGCCTATCAGGAGCGCCGATCTGGAAACACCATATATTTT. Protein sequence: CASSLAYQERRSGNTIYF. The V gene is TRBV5-6, the J gene TRBJ1-3; D is uncertain. Trimming left V 0 bases short and J 1 base short, with 17 bases between. Germline lookup yields CDR1 SGHDT and CDR2 YYEEEE. The CDR3 has 18 amino acids. The whole variable domain, remainder taken from reference TRBV5-6 and TRBJ1-3, is DAGVTQSPTHLIKTRGQQVTLRCSPKSGHDTVSWYQQALGQGPQFIFQYYEEEERQRGNFPDRFSGHQFPNYSSELNVNALLLGDSALYLCASSLAYQERRSGNTIYFGEGSWLTVV.

The CDR3 DNA follows: TGTGCCAGCAGCTTAGGGGTTGGATCCTACGAGCAGTACTTC. Protein sequence: CASSLGVGSYEQYF. The chain is built from TRBV7-3 and TRBJ2-7; no firm D call. This CDR3 spans 14 amino acids. The V gene lost 2 bases and the J gene lost 1 base, with 9 bases spanning the gap. CDR1 is SGHTA, CDR2 FQGTGA, per germline. The full variable domain, with the rest looked up from reference TRBV7-3 and TRBJ2-7, is GAGVSQTPSNKVTEKGKYVELRCDPISGHTALYWYRQSLGQGPEFLIYFQGTGAADDSGLPNDRFFAVRPEGSVSTLKIQRTERGDSAVYLCASSLGVGSYEQYFGPGTRLTVT.